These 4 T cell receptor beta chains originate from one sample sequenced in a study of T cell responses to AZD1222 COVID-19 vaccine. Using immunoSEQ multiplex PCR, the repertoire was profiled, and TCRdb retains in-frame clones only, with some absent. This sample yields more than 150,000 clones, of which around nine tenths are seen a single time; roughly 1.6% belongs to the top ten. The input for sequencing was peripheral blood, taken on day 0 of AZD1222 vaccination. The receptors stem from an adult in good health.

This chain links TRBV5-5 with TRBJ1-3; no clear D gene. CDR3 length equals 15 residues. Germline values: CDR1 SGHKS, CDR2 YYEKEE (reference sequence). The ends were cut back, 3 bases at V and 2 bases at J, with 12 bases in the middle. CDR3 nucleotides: TGTGCCAGCAGCTCGGACGGTGGTACTGGAAACACCATATATTTT. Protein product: CASSSDGGTGNTIYF.

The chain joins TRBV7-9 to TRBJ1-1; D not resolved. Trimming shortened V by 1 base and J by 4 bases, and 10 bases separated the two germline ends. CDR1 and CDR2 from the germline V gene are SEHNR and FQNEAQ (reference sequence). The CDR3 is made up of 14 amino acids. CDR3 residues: CASSLGARGTEAFF. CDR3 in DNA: TGTGCCAGCAGCTTAGGGGCCCGGGGCACTGAAGCTTTCTTT.

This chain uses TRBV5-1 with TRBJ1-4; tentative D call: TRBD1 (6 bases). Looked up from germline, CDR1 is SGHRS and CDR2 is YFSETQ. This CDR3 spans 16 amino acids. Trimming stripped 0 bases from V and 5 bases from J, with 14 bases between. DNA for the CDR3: TGCGCCAGCAGCTTGGCCTTGGGAGGGGGAAATGAAAAACTGTTTTTT. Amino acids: CASSLALGGGNEKLFF.

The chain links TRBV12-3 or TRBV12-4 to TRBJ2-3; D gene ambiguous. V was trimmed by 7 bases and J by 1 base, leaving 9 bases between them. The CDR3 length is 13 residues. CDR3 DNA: TGTGCCAGCACCTTAGAGGGCACAGATACGCAGTATTTT. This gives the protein CASTLEGTDTQYF.